One sample yielded the 23 T cell receptor beta chains listed below, sequenced in a study of shared clonotypes between healthy human individuals. The repertoire was sequenced with immunoSEQ multiplex PCR; TCRdb's copy has only in-frame clones and lacks some. The data hold under 1,900,000 clones, with around 98.5% observed a single time. The sequenced material came from naive CD4+ T cells sorted from blood. Subset defined: CD45RA+ positively selected. The receptor set was obtained from a man between 25 and 39 years old in good health.

This chain links TRBV2 with TRBJ2-1, with 8 bases fitting TRBD2. CDR3 size: 17 residues. V was clipped by 5 bases and J by 3 bases; unmatched bases: 12. From germline, CDR1 is SNHLY and CDR2 FYNNEI. The CDR3 protein is CASSSGRGSMVYNEQFF. The CDR3 DNA reads as TGTGCCAGCAGTAGCGGGAGAGGATCAATGGTCTACAATGAGCAGTTCTTC.

This chain connects TRBV9 to TRBJ1-2, with D maybe TRBD1 (6 bases). Germline CDR1 reads SGDLS; CDR2 reads YYNGEE. The V gene lost 2 bases and the J gene lost 8 bases, with 22 bases spanning the gap. The CDR3 spans 16 residues. CDR3 region: CASSVGTPPYGGGYTF. In DNA, the CDR3 is TGTGCCAGCAGCGTCGGGACGCCGCCATACGGGGGCGGCTACACCTTC.

The chain employs TRBV7-7 and TRBJ2-1; 8 positions agree with TRBD2. Germline lookup yields CDR1 SSHAT and CDR2 FNYEAQ (reference sequence). This CDR3 contains 12 residues. J was trimmed by 10 bases and V by 5 bases; bases with no gene match: 4. The DNA of the CDR3 is TGTGCCAGCAGCCCGGGACTAGGAGAGCAGTTCTTC. Protein product: CASSPGLGEQFF.

V usage is TRBV7-9 and J usage is TRBJ2-1, with TRBD2 identical over 7 bases. Per the germline V gene, CDR1 is SEHNR and CDR2 is FQNEAQ (reference sequence). CDR3 length equals 17 residues. The V and J ends lost 5 bases and 0 bases, in that order; junction bases with no gene match: 10. The CDR3 coding sequence is TGTGCCAGCAGCCCCCAGCGGGGTTCTAGCTCCTACAATGAGCAGTTCTTC. Its translation: CASSPQRGSSSYNEQFF.

CDR3: CASSPMAASNTGELFF. The CDR3 DNA follows: TGTGCCAGCTCACCAATGGCTGCTTCAAACACCGGGGAGCTGTTTTTT. The chain uses TRBV18 and TRBJ2-2; D not resolved. Germline V lookup: CDR1 KGHSH, CDR2 LQKENI. This CDR3 has 16 amino acids. Trimming pared 2 bases from V and 2 bases from J, leaving 12 bases between.

The chain links TRBV30 to TRBJ2-1; 11 bases are shared with TRBD2. Germline values: CDR1 GTSNPN, CDR2 SVGIG (reference sequence). V lost 2 bases and J lost 6; bases outside the gene matches: 6. The CDR3 runs to 15 residues. The CDR3 nucleotides read TGTGCCTGGAGTCGACTAGCGGGAATGGGCAATGAGCAGTTCTTC. Protein: CAWSRLAGMGNEQFF.

The gene calls are TRBV2 and TRBJ1-1, with D unclear. CDR3 length: 15 residues. CDR1 SNHLY and CDR2 FYNNEI come from the germline V gene. V gave up 3 bases and J gave up 4 bases, with 15 bases separating them. For the CDR3, the DNA is TGTGCCAGCAGTGACAAGACCTTCTGGGGCACTGAAGCTTTCTTT. Amino acid sequence: CASSDKTFWGTEAFF. Filled out from reference TRBV2 and TRBJ1-1, the complete variable domain reads EPEVTQTPSHQVTQMGQEVILRCVPISNHLYFYWYRQILGQKVEFLVSFYNNEISEKSEIFDDQFSVERPDGSNFTLKIRSTKLEDSAMYFCASSDKTFWGTEAFFGQGTRLTVV.

The genes are TRBV20-1 and TRBJ1-2, with 9 bases lining up with TRBD1. Germline trimming cut 5 bases from V and 7 bases from J; bases unmatched to any gene: 2. Germline V lookup: CDR1 DFQATT, CDR2 SNEGSKA (reference sequence). The CDR3 sequence is 11 residues long. This CDR3 reads CSAGQGSGYTF. For the CDR3, the DNA is TGCAGTGCTGGACAGGGGTCTGGCTACACCTTC.

The V and J genes are TRBV5-1 and TRBJ2-3; the D is unclear. The CDR3 contains 15 residues. Germline V CDR1 and CDR2: SGHRS, YFSETQ. Trimming cost V 2 bases and J 2 bases, with 12 bases left between them. CDR3 coding DNA: TGCGCCAGCAGCTTTAGGCCTCAGATCACAGATACGCAGTATTTT. Protein product: CASSFRPQITDTQYF.

This chain joins TRBV18 and TRBJ2-2; D is perhaps TRBD1 (6 bases). Germline CDR1 reads KGHSH; CDR2 reads LQKENI. With 6 bases removed from V and 7 bases from J, the gap between germline ends came to 12 bases. The CDR3 consists of 13 residues. The CDR3 protein is CASSYPGVGELFF. Written as DNA, the CDR3 is TGTGCCAGCTCTTATCCAGGGGTCGGGGAGCTGTTTTTT.

CDR3 DNA: TGTGCCAGCAGTTCCCGGCCCCAAGAGACCCAGTACTTC. Translation gives CASSSRPQETQYF. The chain combines TRBV27 with TRBJ2-5, with D uncertain. Germline-derived CDR1 and CDR2 are MNHEY and SMNVEV (reference sequence). Trimming cost V 4 bases and J 1 base, with 7 bases left between them. This CDR3 is 13 amino acids long.

The V gene is TRBV7-2, the J gene TRBJ2-3; D possibly corresponds to TRBD2 (5 bases). Germline V CDR1 and CDR2: SGHTA, FQGNSA. Trimming took 8 bases from V and 0 from J, leaving 12 bases between them. This CDR3 comprises 14 residues. CDR3 region: CASSKGGSTDTQYF. The DNA of the CDR3 is TGTGCCAGCTCTAAGGGCGGGAGCACAGATACGCAGTATTTT.

The rearrangement links TRBV7-9 to TRBJ2-7; 13 bases fit TRBD2. Germline CDR1 SEHNR, CDR2 FQNEAQ (reference sequence). The length of the CDR3 is 14 residues. The ends lost 5 bases at V and 4 bases at J; junction bases unmatched: 2. CDR3 bases: TGTGCCAGCAGCCCGACTAGCGGGGGGTACGAGCAGTACTTC. This gives the protein CASSPTSGGYEQYF.

Concerning this clone itself: Other DNA sequences in this specimen translate into the identical CDR3. The rearrangement joins TRBV18 to TRBJ2-4; 9 positions agree with TRBD1. Germline V gene lookup returns CDR1 KGHSH and CDR2 LQKENI. The CDR3 sequence is 15 residues long. The J segment lost 5 bases and the V segment lost 3 bases, leaving 5 bases of the junction unmatched. The CDR3 DNA is TGTGCCAGCTCACCGTACCGGGACAGGGAAAACATTCAGTACTTC. Translated, it gives CASSPYRDRENIQYF.

J is TRBJ2-5 and V is TRBV7-2, with TRBD2 matching 15 bases. The V and J ends lost 1 base and 6 bases, in that order; junction bases with no gene match: 12. There are 19 residues in the CDR3. Germline loops: CDR1 SGHTA, CDR2 FQGNSA. The CDR3 DNA sequence: TGTGCCAGCAGCTTAGGAGCAGGACTAGCGGGAGGGCCCACAAAGACCCAGTACTTC. Its translation is CASSLGAGLAGGPTKTQYF. Full variable domain (outside the CDR3, taken from reference TRBV7-2 and TRBJ2-5): GAGVSQSPSNKVTEKGKDVELRCDPISGHTALYWYRQSLGQGLEFLIYFQGNSAPDKSGLPSDRFSAERTGGSVSTLTIQRTQQEDSAVYLCASSLGAGLAGGPTKTQYFGPGTRLLVL.

This chain uses TRBV4-1 with TRBJ1-2; 9 bases match TRBD1. The length of the CDR3 is 16 residues. The J segment lost 4 bases and the V segment lost 0 bases, leaving 6 bases of the junction unmatched. Germline assignment: CDR1 MGHRA and CDR2 YSYEKL. CDR3 sequence (DNA): TGCGCCAGCAGCCAAGAGGGGACAGGGAAAGCCTATGGCTACACCTTC. It codes for CASSQEGTGKAYGYTF.

The chain employs TRBV4-1 and TRBJ1-5; 7 nucleotides line up with TRBD1. Germline CDR1 MGHRA, CDR2 YSYEKL. V lost 6 bases to trimming and J lost 7 bases; unmatched junction nucleotides: 9. CDR3 length: 14 residues. The CDR3 coding sequence is TGCGCCAGCAGAGGGACAGAAGGCTTGCAGCCCCAGCATTTT. Amino acids: CASRGTEGLQPQHF.

V is TRBV28 and J is TRBJ1-5; 10 bases are shared with TRBD1. Trimming at V came to 5 bases and at J to 5 bases, leaving 9 bases not matched to a gene. CDR3 length: 16 residues. Germline lookup yields CDR1 MDHEN and CDR2 SYDVKM. Here the CDR3 reads CASSMGGGTGDQPQHF. CDR3 in DNA: TGTGCCAGCAGTATGGGTGGAGGGACAGGGGATCAGCCCCAGCATTTT.

This chain uses TRBV19 with TRBJ1-5; 7 bases match TRBD1. This CDR3 is built from 15 residues. Germline loops: CDR1 LNHDA, CDR2 SQIVND (reference sequence). V trimming: 6 bases; J trimming: 0 bases; junction bases outside the gene matches: 5. The CDR3 DNA sequence: TGTGCCAGTAGGCGGGACAGTTATAGCAATCAGCCCCAGCATTTT. As protein: CASRRDSYSNQPQHF. The full variable domain, its missing parts supplied by reference TRBV19 and TRBJ1-5, is DGGITQSPKYLFRKEGQNVTLSCEQNLNHDAMYWYRQDPGQGLRLIYYSQIVNDFQKGDIAEGYSVSREKKESFPLTVTSAQKNPTAFYLCASRRDSYSNQPQHFGDGTRLSIL.

The V gene is TRBV2, the J gene TRBJ2-2; tentatively, D is TRBD2 (5 bases). The length of the CDR3 is 14 residues. Germline CDR1 reads SNHLY; CDR2 reads FYNNEI. Trimming pared 6 bases from V and 0 bases from J, leaving 8 bases between. The CDR3 nucleotides read TGTGCCAGCAGAGAACTAGCGAACACCGGGGAGCTGTTTTTT. Amino acid sequence: CASRELANTGELFF.

Concerning this clone itself: The sample holds other DNA sequences that translate to the same CDR3. The chain recombines TRBV9 with TRBJ1-1; D unresolved. Deletions cut 0 bases from V and 4 bases from J, with 7 bases between. Germline V lookup: CDR1 SGDLS, CDR2 YYNGEE. The CDR3 consists of 13 residues. Here the CDR3 DNA reads TGTGCCAGCAGCGTAGTGGGGAGCACTGAAGCTTTCTTT. Translation: CASSVVGSTEAFF.

The chain links TRBV7-9 to TRBJ2-1; 12 nucleotides agree with TRBD2. The CDR3 extends over 17 amino acids. Germline-derived CDR1 and CDR2 are SEHNR and FQNEAQ (reference sequence). The trim removed 6 bases at V and 0 bases at J, leaving 6 bases unmatched. The CDR3 DNA follows: TGTGCCAGCAGAAACTTGACTAGCGGGAGCTCCTACAATGAGCAGTTCTTC. Protein: CASRNLTSGSSYNEQFF.

The V call is TRBV7-9, the J call TRBJ2-6, with D possibly TRBD2 on 6 matching bases. Trimming shortened V by 7 bases and J by 4 bases, and 17 bases separated the two germline ends. The CDR3 has 16 residues. CDR1 is SEHNR and CDR2 is FQNEAQ in the germline V gene (reference sequence). CDR3 protein: CASTRLGGVGANVLTF. The CDR3, as DNA: TGTGCCAGCACCCGCCTGGGCGGGGTGGGGGCCAACGTCCTGACTTTC.